Included here is one T cell receptor (beta chain) sequence, with context. Its antigen is currently unknown. CDR1 is DFQATT, CDR2 SNEGSKA, per germline (reference sequence). The CDR3 extends over 15 amino acids. The J segment lost 1 base and the V segment lost 3 bases, leaving 8 bases of the junction unmatched. TCR beta CDR3 region amplification was performed from RNA transcripts. The HTBI primer set drove a first-round RT-PCR of the TCR CDR3. TCRdb analysed the multiplex PCR reads with MiXCR anew, one entry per CDR3 protein. The sample carries about 640,000 distinct CDR3 sequences, about 45% recorded once. Patients were excluded because of uncontrolled infection, other autoimmune disease, pregnancy or lactation. The data derive from a study of T cells in Graves' hyperthyroidism and ophthalmopathy. Overall study findings and caveats: Ophthalmopathy stood apart from stable hyperthyroidism in a 13 V-J model. Blood held most thyroid clonotypes expanded above 0.001 frequency.

Sequencing was carried out using peripheral blood or thyroid tissue (not recorded which). The clonotype comes from an adult man with Graves' disease, either hyperthyroidism or ophthalmopathy (not recorded which). The V and J genes are TRBV20-1 and TRBJ2-7; 8 nucleotides match TRBD1. The CDR3 loop reads CSASPAGQASYEQYF. CDR3 coding DNA: TGCAGTGCTAGCCCCGCGGGACAGGCTTCCTACGAGCAGTACTTC.